The present T cell receptor beta chain was sequenced within a study of HIV-infected patients and healthy controls. Reverse transcription used about 500 ng RNA and constant-region primers for alpha and beta. Each of the alpha and beta chains got its own library through chain-specific third strand synthesis with indices. The library had 12-nucleotide molecular identifiers formed by two random hexamers joined together. MiXCR, run by TCRdb on the 5' RACE reads, gives a single entry per CDR3 protein. Of roughly 20,000 distinct CDR3 sequences listed, about 9% are singletons. This CDR3 contains 15 residues. Looked up from germline, CDR1 is SGHRS and CDR2 is YFSETQ. The V end lost 4 bases, the J end lost 0 bases, and 8 bases lay between the germline ends. General study findings and limits: Significantly higher mean Gini indices appeared in HIV-infected repertoires, possibly reflecting oligoclonality.

Many counts were recorded for this clonotype. No antigen is known for it. Follow-up blood was drawn about 14 weeks, roughly three months, after antiretroviral therapy began. The repertoire came from unfractionated whole blood and reflected all unsorted peripheral T cells. The gene calls are TRBV5-1 and TRBJ2-6; no clear D. The source was blood, collected during antiretroviral therapy. The clonotype originates from an adult with HIV infection. The CDR3 DNA sequence: TGCGCCAGCAGCCCCGAAAGCTCTGGGGCCAACGTCCTGACTTTC. As protein: CASSPESSGANVLTF.